Described below is a single T cell receptor (beta chain) sequence and its context. This sample was included in a study of blood T cell repertoires in COVID-19. As for the study in general: There were acute and convalescent COVID-19 samples, and they came from the United States, Italy and Spain. The cDNA or gDNA used as material had been derived from T cells, B-cell-depleted T cells, or PBMCs.

Measured with immunoSEQ multiplex PCR; TCRdb has only the in-frame clones, and not every one. The data hold tens of thousands of clones, with around 90% observed a single time. The sequence was collected from a woman older than 75 with acute or convalescent COVID-19. Specimen: peripheral blood.

CDR3 sequence (DNA): TGCACCAGCAGCCAAGTACAGGGAAAAGAGACCCAGTACTTC. This sequence encodes CTSSQVQGKETQYF. This rearrangement joins TRBV1 to TRBJ2-5; the table's TRBD1 call for D was not verified on the DNA. TRBV1 is flagged as a pseudogene. The CDR3 runs to 14 residues.